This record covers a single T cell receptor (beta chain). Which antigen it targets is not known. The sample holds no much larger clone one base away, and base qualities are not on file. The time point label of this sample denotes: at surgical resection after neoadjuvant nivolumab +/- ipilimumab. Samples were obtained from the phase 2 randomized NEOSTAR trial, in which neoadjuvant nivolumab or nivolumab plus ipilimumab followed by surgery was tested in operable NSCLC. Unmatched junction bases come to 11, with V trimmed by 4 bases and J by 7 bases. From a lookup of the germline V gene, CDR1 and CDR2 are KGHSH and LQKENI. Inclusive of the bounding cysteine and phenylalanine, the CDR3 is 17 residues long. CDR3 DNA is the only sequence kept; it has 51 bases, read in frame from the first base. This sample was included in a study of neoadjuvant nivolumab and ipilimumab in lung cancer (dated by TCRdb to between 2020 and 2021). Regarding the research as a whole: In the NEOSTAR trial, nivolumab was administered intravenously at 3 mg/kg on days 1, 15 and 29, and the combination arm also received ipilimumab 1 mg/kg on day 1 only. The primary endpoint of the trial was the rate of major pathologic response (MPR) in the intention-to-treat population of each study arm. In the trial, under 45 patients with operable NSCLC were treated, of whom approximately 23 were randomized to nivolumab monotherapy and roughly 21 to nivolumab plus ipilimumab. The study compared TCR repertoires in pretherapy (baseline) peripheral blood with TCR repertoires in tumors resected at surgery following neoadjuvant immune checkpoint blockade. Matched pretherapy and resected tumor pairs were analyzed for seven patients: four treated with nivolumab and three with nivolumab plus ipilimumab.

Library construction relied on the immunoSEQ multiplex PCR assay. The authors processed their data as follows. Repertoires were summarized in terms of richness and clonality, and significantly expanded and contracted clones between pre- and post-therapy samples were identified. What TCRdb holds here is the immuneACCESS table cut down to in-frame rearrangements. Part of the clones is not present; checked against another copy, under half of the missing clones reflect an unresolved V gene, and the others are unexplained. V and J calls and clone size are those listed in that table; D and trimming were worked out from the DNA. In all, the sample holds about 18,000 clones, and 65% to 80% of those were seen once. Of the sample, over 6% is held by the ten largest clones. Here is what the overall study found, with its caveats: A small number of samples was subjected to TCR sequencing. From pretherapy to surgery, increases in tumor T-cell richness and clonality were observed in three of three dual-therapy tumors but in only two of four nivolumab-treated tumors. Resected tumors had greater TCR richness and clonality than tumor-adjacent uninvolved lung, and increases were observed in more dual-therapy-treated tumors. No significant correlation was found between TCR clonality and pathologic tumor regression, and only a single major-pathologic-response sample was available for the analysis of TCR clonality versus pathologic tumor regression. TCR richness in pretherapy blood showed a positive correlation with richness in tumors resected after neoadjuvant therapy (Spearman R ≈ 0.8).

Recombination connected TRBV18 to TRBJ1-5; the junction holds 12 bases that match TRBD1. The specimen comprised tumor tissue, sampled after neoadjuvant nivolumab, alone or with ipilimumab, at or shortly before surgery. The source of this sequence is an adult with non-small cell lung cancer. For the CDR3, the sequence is CASSLSGTGGLGQPQHF. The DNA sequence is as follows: TGTGCCAGCTCACTTTCCGGGACAGGGGGCTTAGGGCAGCCCCAGCATTTT.